The source of this T cell receptor (beta chain) is a study of blood T cell repertoires in COVID-19. Study in general: Acute and convalescent COVID-19 samples came from the United States, Italy and Spain. The analysed material was cDNA or gDNA that came from T cells, B-cell-depleted T cells, or PBMCs.

How the authors handled the data: It was from reference gene primer amplification that nucleated cell counts were estimated. Sequencing was performed with immunoSEQ multiplex PCR; in TCRdb, only in-frame clones are kept and a portion is missing. The V and J calls and clone size were taken over from that table, and D and trimming were inferred from the DNA. The profile shows approximately 300,000 clones, more than 85% of them singletons. The CDR3 covers 15 residues. CDR1 and CDR2 from the germline V gene are MNHEY and SMNVEV (reference sequence). Trimming took 6 bases from V and 2 from J, leaving 15 bases between them.

The sample was peripheral blood. This chain connects TRBV27 to TRBJ2-3; D not certain. This TCR was recovered from a man aged 40-55 years with acute or convalescent COVID-19. CDR3 coding DNA: TGTGCCAGCAGGCCTGAGCCCCCCTACACAGATACGCAGTATTTT. Translation: CASRPEPPYTDTQYF.